This T cell receptor beta chain comes out of a study of cytomegalovirus exposure and HLA in healthy donors. Study outcomes and limitations: It was reported in a later analysis that an Asian-associated ancestry cluster showed fewer N-insertions than the 666-donor mean. The study flagged roughly 160 TCR beta chains as cytomegalovirus-associated.

With 60 Vbeta and 13 Jbeta primers, the PCR was carried out. Data came from immunoSEQ multiplex PCR; TCRdb stores just in-frame clones and leaves some out. The table includes roughly 100,000 clones, about 70% detected once. This clone was counted only a few times. Its cognate antigen is unknown. This receptor was obtained from a man aged 25 to 45 in good health and CMV-seronegative. The sample comprised PBMCs.

The CDR3 loop is CASSYWQGADYGYTF. The CDR3 DNA sequence: TGTGCCAGCAGTTACTGGCAGGGGGCTGACTATGGCTACACCTTC. This rearrangement joins TRBV6-5 to TRBJ1-2; TRBD1 matches at 8 bases. The length of the CDR3 is 15 residues. V lost 1 base, J lost 3 bases, and 4 bases stayed unmatched. Germline V CDR1 and CDR2: MNHEY, SVGAGI.